The 7 T cell receptor beta chains below come from one sample, sequenced in a study of somatic mutations in cytotoxic T cells in rheumatoid arthritis. Only in-frame clones appear in the TCRdb table, and some are missing; sequencing was by immunoSEQ multiplex PCR. The table records 15,000 to 20,000 clones, roughly four fifths of them present only once. Sequenced input: CD8+ T cells sorted from blood. These receptors originate from a woman aged 45-60 years with rheumatoid arthritis.

V usage is TRBV5-6 and J usage is TRBJ2-3; possibly TRBD1 for D (6 bases). The CDR3 totals 15 residues. Germline V gene sequence: CDR1 SGHDT, CDR2 YYEEEE. With 0 bases removed from V and 6 bases from J, the gap between germline ends came to 14 bases. CDR3 bases: TGTGCCAGCAGCTTGGCCATGGGGGCCAGGGATACGCAGTATTTT. Its translation: CASSLAMGARDTQYF.

The chain recombines TRBV9 with TRBJ1-3; 7 positions match TRBD1. The CDR3 extends over 13 amino acids. Germline V lookup: CDR1 SGDLS, CDR2 YYNGEE. Losses at the gene ends were 7 bases for V and 4 bases for J; bases not matched to a gene: 5. The CDR3 DNA reads TGTGCCAGCCTAGACAGGGAGGGAAACACCATATATTTT. It codes for CASLDREGNTIYF.

The V call is TRBV5-4, the J call TRBJ1-2, with TRBD1 as a possible D gene (5 bases). V gave up 4 bases and J gave up 8 bases, with 15 bases separating them. The CDR3 consists of 13 residues. The germline V gene has CDR1 SGHNT and CDR2 YYREEE (reference sequence). The CDR3 DNA follows: TGTGCCAGCAGCGCCGCGGGGGGGAACGGCTACACCTTC. Translated: CASSAAGGNGYTF.

The CDR3 spells CASSTLRSSYNEQFF. In nucleotides, the CDR3 is TGTGCCAGCAGCACACTCCGGAGCTCCTACAATGAGCAGTTCTTC. The V gene is TRBV7-9, the J gene TRBJ2-1; D call uncertain. This CDR3 is built from 15 residues. Looked up from germline, CDR1 is SEHNR and CDR2 is FQNEAQ (reference sequence). V lost 5 bases and J lost 0, with 11 bases in between.

Only a few counts were recorded for this clone. The chain is built from TRBV19 and TRBJ1-1; D not resolved. Germline CDR1 reads LNHDA; CDR2 reads SQIVND (reference sequence). There are 13 residues in the CDR3. V was trimmed by 5 bases and J by 2 bases, leaving 9 bases between them. The CDR3 here is CASSAGLNTEAFF. DNA for the CDR3: TGTGCCAGTAGTGCCGGACTCAACACTGAAGCTTTCTTT.

This chain uses TRBV29-1 with TRBJ2-3; 12 bases align to TRBD1. V was clipped by 6 bases and J by 7 bases; unmatched bases: 11. The CDR3 totals 15 residues. Germline V CDR1 and CDR2: SQVTM, ANQGSEA. The CDR3 loop reads CSVLYVGQGAHTQYF. The CDR3, as DNA: TGCAGCGTCCTATATGTGGGACAGGGGGCCCATACGCAGTATTTT.

The chain employs TRBV7-6 and TRBJ2-5; 7 bases are shared with TRBD1. This CDR3 is 14 amino acids long. V shed 3 bases and J 4 bases; nucleotides not matched to a gene: 5. Per the germline V gene, CDR1 is SGHVS and CDR2 is FNYEAQ. CDR3 coding DNA: TGTGCCAGCAGCTTGGGGGACAGCGGAGAGACCCAGTACTTC. It codes for CASSLGDSGETQYF.